This T cell receptor beta chain came from a study of blood T cells in healthy people across ages. Study observations and caveats: Both higher diversity and more naive CD4+ cells marked long-lived donors when set against aged donors. Diversity estimates from one million T cells were considered underestimates. Donor CMV status was unknown, possibly confounding expanded clonotype changes.

It was with a sample-barcoded 5' primer and a J-beta primer mix that a second PCR of roughly 6 to 12 cycles was run. TCRdb used MiXCR to reprocess the 5' RACE reads, holding one entry per CDR3 protein. Among hundreds of thousands of distinct CDR3 sequences, roughly a quarter were seen once, and the ten largest hold 3% to 4%. Comments on this clonotype: Its antigen remains unknown.

These data also featured in a second study, about T cells of mothers and their children. That study adds: The data showed no persistent microchimeric T cell clones.

This TCR was recovered from a boy between 2 and 15 years old in good health. Sequencing input: blood.

CDR3 region: CATSDLHRAYTQYF. The CDR3 DNA sequence: TGTGCCACCAGTGATTTGCACAGGGCATATACGCAGTATTTT. The gene calls are TRBV24-1 and TRBJ2-3; D perhaps matches TRBD1 (6 bases). The V end was cut by 0 bases, the J end by 7 bases, with 10 bases between. Germline loops: CDR1 KGHDR, CDR2 SFDVKD. CDR3 size: 14 residues.